Presented here are 29 T cell receptor beta chains from one specimen sequenced in a study of blood T cell repertoires in COVID-19. TCRdb's copy holds only in-frame clones and misses some; the assay was immunoSEQ multiplex PCR. The profile shows under 95,000 clones, about 88% of them singletons. Sequencing was carried out using peripheral blood. The receptors originated from a man aged 35-49 years with acute or convalescent COVID-19.

V usage is TRBV20-1 and J usage is TRBJ1-4; D not certain. Germline V gene sequence: CDR1 DFQATT, CDR2 SNEGSKA (reference sequence). The CDR3 runs 15 residues. V was clipped by 3 bases and J by 0 bases, with 11 bases between them. The CDR3: CSASSTLSTNEKLFF. DNA of the CDR3: TGCAGTGCTAGTTCGACACTCTCAACTAATGAAAAACTGTTTTTT.

The chain couples TRBV5-1 to TRBJ2-2; D might be TRBD2 (6 bases). The CDR3 is made up of 14 amino acids. The germline V and J ends were trimmed by 2 bases and 6 bases, with 11 bases remaining between them. Germline V gene data show CDR1 as SGHRS and CDR2 as YFSETQ. CDR3 bases: TGCGCCAGCAGCTTCCCGGAGGGCGCCGGGGAGCTGTTTTTT. Residues: CASSFPEGAGELFF. Full variable domain (missing parts from reference TRBV5-1 and TRBJ2-2): KAGVTQTPRYLIKTRGQQVTLSCSPISGHRSVSWYQQTPGQGLQFLFEYFSETQRNKGNFPGRFSGRQFSNSRSEMNVSTLELGDSALYLCASSFPEGAGELFFGEGSRLTVL.

The V gene is TRBV2, the J gene TRBJ1-4; TRBD1 aligns across 9 bases. V shed 7 bases, J shed 7 bases, and the junction held 7 bases outside the gene matches. Germline CDR1 SNHLY, CDR2 FYNNEI. This CDR3 region has 14 residues. CDR3 sequence reads: CASTTGGWGEKLFF. The CDR3, as DNA: TGTGCCAGCACCACAGGGGGCTGGGGTGAAAAACTGTTTTTT.

The chain uses TRBV6-1 and TRBJ1-1, with D possibly TRBD1 on 5 matching bases. V lost 1 base, J lost 11 bases, and 17 bases lay in between. This CDR3 contains 14 residues. In germline, CDR1 is MNHNS, CDR2 SASEGT. This CDR3 is CASSEVVRGTKAFF. DNA for the CDR3: TGTGCCAGCAGTGAAGTGGTTAGGGGTACGAAGGCTTTCTTT.

This clone was detected once. The chain couples TRBV4-2 to TRBJ2-2; 12 bases are shared with TRBD2. With V trimmed by 0 bases and J by 5 bases, 10 bases remained unmatched. The CDR3 is 19 amino acids. Germline V CDR1 and CDR2: LGHNA, YNFKEQ. As DNA, the CDR3 is TGTGCCAGCAGCCAAGATGGAGGGCGACTAGCGGGAGAGACCGGGGAGCTGTTTTTT. It specifies CASSQDGGRLAGETGELFF.

The chain has TRBV3-1 (or the pseudogene TRBV3-2) and TRBJ2-7; the match to TRBD2 covers 16 bases. Germline loops: CDR1 LGHDT, CDR2 YNNKEL (reference sequence). Trimming removed 5 bases from V and 7 bases from J; junction bases left unmatched: 14. This CDR3 is 18 amino acids long. This CDR3 is CASSTPPGLAGGPVEQYF. The CDR3 nucleotides are TGTGCCAGCAGCACTCCTCCGGGACTAGCGGGAGGGCCGGTTGAGCAGTACTTC.

This chain joins TRBV7-2 and TRBJ1-6, with TRBD1 matching over 7 bases. CDR1 is SGHTA, CDR2 FQGNSA, per germline. This CDR3 has 15 residues. V lost 5 bases and J lost 9; bases outside the gene matches: 10. The CDR3 loop is CASSPRQGSGSPLHF. CDR3 nucleotides: TGTGCCAGCAGCCCAAGACAGGGATCGGGTTCACCCCTCCACTTT.

The rearrangement joins TRBV9 to TRBJ2-1; tentatively, D is TRBD1 (7 bases). The CDR3 contains 12 residues. Germline V gene sequence: CDR1 SGDLS, CDR2 YYNGEE. V lost 4 bases, J lost 9 bases, and 11 bases lay in between. CDR3 protein: CASSFRGVEQFF. CDR3 in DNA: TGTGCCAGCAGCTTCAGGGGGGTTGAGCAGTTCTTC.

The chain is built from TRBV24-1 and TRBJ2-2; D is possibly TRBD1 (7 bases). The CDR3 loop spans 20 amino acids. Germline-derived CDR1 and CDR2 are KGHDR and SFDVKD. Trimming took 3 bases from V and 1 from J, leaving 23 bases between them. CDR3 nucleotides: TGTGCCACCAGTGATATAAGTACAGGGGCAAGCGGGCGGAACACCGGGGAGCTGTTTTTT. Protein: CATSDISTGASGRNTGELFF.

In this sample, this clone turned up once. The chain recombines TRBV18 with TRBJ2-7, with D hard to call. V lost 3 bases to trimming and J lost 6 bases, with 6 bases between them. The germline gives CDR1 KGHSH, CDR2 LQKENI. This CDR3 has 11 residues. The CDR3 protein is CASSPGIEQYF. CDR3 sequence (DNA): TGTGCCAGCTCACCTGGCATCGAGCAGTACTTC.

A single count supports this clone. This rearrangement joins TRBV7-8 to TRBJ2-5, with TRBD2 matching over 7 bases. J was trimmed by 3 bases and V by 5 bases; bases with no gene match: 12. The germline V gene has CDR1 SGHVS and CDR2 FQNEAQ. The CDR3 loop spans 16 amino acids. The CDR3 bases are TGTGCCAGCAGCCCCTCGGGCGGGAGTGGCGAAGAGACCCAGTACTTC. It encodes CASSPSGGSGEETQYF. The full variable domain, its missing parts supplied by reference TRBV7-8 and TRBJ2-5, is GAGVSQSPRYKVAKRGQDVALRCDPISGHVSLFWYQQALGQGPEFLTYFQNEAQLDKSGLPSDRFFAERPEGSVSTLKIQRTQQEDSAVYLCASSPSGGSGEETQYFGPGTRLLVL.

The chain employs TRBV9 and TRBJ2-2, with D tentatively TRBD2 (6 bases). The CDR3 extends over 16 amino acids. Trimming removed 5 bases at V and 1 base at J, with 15 bases between. Germline CDR1 and CDR2: SGDLS and YYNGEE. CDR3 amino acids: CASSAHSGKNTGELFF. For the CDR3, the DNA is TGTGCCAGCAGTGCCCATAGCGGAAAGAACACCGGGGAGCTGTTTTTT.

This clone was recorded once. The chain employs TRBV14 and TRBJ2-1; 9 bases are shared with TRBD1. CDR3 length: 13 amino acids. The J segment lost 13 bases and the V segment lost 4 bases, leaving 8 bases of the junction unmatched. Looked up from germline, CDR1 is SGHDN and CDR2 is FVKESK. CDR3: CASSPPGQGEQFF. The CDR3 coding sequence is TGTGCCAGCAGCCCACCGGGACAGGGTGAACAGTTCTTC.

CDR3 sequence (DNA): TGTGCCAGCAGCTTCCAGGGGGTCCAAGAGACCCAGTACTTC. Its translation is CASSFQGVQETQYF. The chain carries TRBV7-2 and TRBJ2-5; the match to TRBD1 covers 7 bases. The germline V gene encodes CDR1 SGHTA and CDR2 FQGNSA. This CDR3 region has 14 residues. After removal of 3 bases from V and 1 base from J, the junction contained 2 bases not matched to a gene.

This sequence joins TRBV9 and TRBJ1-3; 8 positions agree with TRBD1. CDR1 and CDR2 (germline): SGDLS, YYNGEE. The CDR3 loop spans 15 amino acids. V shed 4 bases, J shed 2 bases, and the junction held 5 bases outside the gene matches. CDR3 sequence: CASSSQDRAGNTIYF. CDR3 coding DNA: TGTGCCAGCAGCTCACAGGACAGGGCTGGAAACACCATATATTTT.

This chain links TRBV7-3 with TRBJ1-1, with 7 nucleotides matching TRBD1. This CDR3 contains 13 residues. V was clipped by 0 bases and J by 9 bases; unmatched bases: 4. Germline CDR1 and CDR2: SGHTA and FQGTGA. The DNA for the CDR3 is TGTGCCAGCAGCTTAACGCGGGACAGAAAAGCTTTCTTT. Protein sequence: CASSLTRDRKAFF.

The rearrangement uses TRBV12-3 or TRBV12-4 and TRBJ1-5; unclear D gene. CDR3 length: 13 amino acids. Trimming removed 6 bases at V and 3 bases at J, with 9 bases between. CDR3 nucleotide sequence: TGTGCCAGCAGCCCTGGGCTCAATCAGCCCCAGCATTTT. Amino acids: CASSPGLNQPQHF.

The genes are TRBV29-1 and TRBJ2-7, with D perhaps TRBD2 (5 bases). The CDR3 is 12 residues long. V was pared by 4 bases and J by 2 bases, with 9 bases between. Germline lookup yields CDR1 SQVTM and CDR2 ANQGSEA. CDR3 protein: CSVGEQTYEQYF. CDR3 DNA: TGCAGCGTTGGGGAGCAGACCTACGAGCAGTACTTC.

V is TRBV7-9 and J is TRBJ2-5; TRBD2 aligns across 7 bases. The CDR3 is 15 residues long. J gave up 6 bases and V 6 bases, and 13 bases lay outside the gene matches. Germline V lookup: CDR1 SEHNR, CDR2 FQNEAQ (reference sequence). In nucleotides, the CDR3 is TGTGCCAGCAGTCCCACTAGCGTTGGGCAGAAGACCCAGTACTTC. Amino acids: CASSPTSVGQKTQYF.

This chain joins TRBV6-5 and TRBJ1-1, with 9 bases identical to TRBD1. Looked up from germline, CDR1 is MNHEY and CDR2 is SVGAGI. The CDR3 spans 14 residues. Losses at the gene ends were 5 bases for V and 6 bases for J; bases not matched to a gene: 7. The CDR3 is CASSRQGDRAEAFF. The CDR3 DNA sequence: TGTGCCAGCAGTCGACAGGGGGATCGAGCTGAAGCTTTCTTT.

The V call is TRBV12-3 or TRBV12-4, the J call TRBJ1-2; D remains ambiguous. This CDR3 has 13 residues. The ends were cut back, 0 bases at V and 2 bases at J, with 4 bases in the middle. Here the CDR3 reads CASSLARNYGYTF. DNA of the CDR3: TGTGCCAGCAGTTTAGCACGGAACTATGGCTACACCTTC.

This clone was recorded once. This chain connects TRBV12-5 to TRBJ1-5, with 7 nucleotides matching TRBD1. CDR1 is LGHNT, CDR2 FRNRAP, per germline. V shed 5 bases and J 5 bases; nucleotides not matched to a gene: 3. This CDR3 has 13 residues. CDR3 region: CASGAQGDQPQHF. The DNA of the CDR3 is TGTGCTAGTGGTGCCCAGGGGGATCAGCCCCAGCATTTT.

V and J are TRBV24-1 and TRBJ2-7, with D possibly matching TRBD2 (6 bases). Germline V gene sequence: CDR1 KGHDR, CDR2 SFDVKD. This CDR3 has 15 amino acids. V was pared by 3 bases and J by 2 bases, with 13 bases between. CDR3 region: CATSDTGAGTYEQYF. The DNA of the CDR3 is TGTGCCACCAGTGATACCGGGGCGGGGACCTACGAGCAGTACTTC.

The genes are TRBV6-5 and TRBJ1-2, with 9 bases aligning to TRBD1. V lost 6 bases, J lost 2 bases, and 4 bases stayed unmatched. The CDR3 is made up of 14 amino acids. Germline-derived CDR1 and CDR2 are MNHEY and SVGAGI. The CDR3 is CASRGTGRNYGYTF. The DNA of the CDR3 is TGTGCCAGCAGAGGGACAGGGAGAAACTATGGCTACACCTTC.

The chain links TRBV27 to TRBJ2-7; D is undetermined. CDR1 and CDR2 (germline): MNHEY, SMNVEV (reference sequence). The CDR3 has 13 amino acids. V lost 5 bases, J lost 2 bases, and 10 bases lay in between. The CDR3 spells CASSPGPTYEQYF. The CDR3 DNA reads TGTGCCAGCAGTCCCGGTCCGACCTACGAGCAGTACTTC.

This sequence joins TRBV6-4 and TRBJ2-1; TRBD2 is a possible D gene (5 bases). V was shortened by 4 bases and J by 8 bases, with 18 bases between the two germline ends. The CDR3 is 15 amino acids. In germline, CDR1 is MRHNA, CDR2 SNTAGT. CDR3 bases: TGTGCCAGCAGTGTCGAGGGCCACCTTTTCGATGAGCAGTTCTTC. It codes for CASSVEGHLFDEQFF.

The chain employs TRBV19 and TRBJ1-5; 8 bases agree with TRBD1. The CDR3 length is 15 residues. Trimming removed 3 bases from V and 4 bases from J; junction bases left unmatched: 5. CDR1 LNHDA and CDR2 SQIVND come from the germline V gene (reference sequence). The CDR3, as DNA: TGTGCCAGTAGTATCAAGACAGGGGCGAATCAGCCCCAGCATTTT. As protein: CASSIKTGANQPQHF.

The rearrangement joins TRBV3-1 (or the pseudogene TRBV3-2) to TRBJ1-1; 8 nucleotides align to TRBD1. Germline CDR1 and CDR2: LGHDT and YNNKEL (reference sequence). CDR3 length: 14 residues. J gave up 4 bases and V 1 base, and 2 bases lay outside the gene matches. This CDR3 is CASSQVTGGTEAFF. The CDR3, as DNA: TGTGCCAGCAGCCAAGTAACAGGGGGCACTGAAGCTTTCTTT.

The V call is TRBV27, the J call TRBJ2-2; D call uncertain. Trimming stripped 3 bases from V and 2 bases from J, with 4 bases between. Per germline, CDR1 MNHEY and CDR2 SMNVEV (reference sequence). The CDR3 sequence is 13 residues long. CDR3: CASSFYNTGELFF. CDR3 sequence (DNA): TGTGCCAGCAGTTTCTACAACACCGGGGAGCTGTTTTTT.